The present T cell receptor (beta chain) was sequenced within a study of cytomegalovirus exposure and HLA in healthy donors. A multiplex PCR was run with 60 Vbeta primers and 13 Jbeta primers. The assay was immunoSEQ multiplex PCR, and TCRdb's table has in-frame clones only and misses some. In the table there are some 99,000 clones, approximately 73% of which are singletons. V lost 4 bases, J lost 4 bases, and 8 bases lay in between. This CDR3 spans 13 amino acids. From germline, CDR1 is SGHTA and CDR2 FQGNSA. The source of this sequence is a man aged 40-55 years in good health and CMV-seronegative. Specimen: PBMCs. V gene TRBV7-2 combines with J gene TRBJ1-5; possibly TRBD1 for D (5 bases). The CDR3 is CASSSRGNQPQHF. The DNA of the CDR3 is TGTGCCAGCAGCTCGCGGGGGAATCAGCCCCAGCATTTT. The whole variable domain, filled in from reference TRBV7-2 and TRBJ1-5, reads GAGVSQSPSNKVTEKGKDVELRCDPISGHTALYWYRQSLGQGLEFLIYFQGNSAPDKSGLPSDRFSAERTGGSVSTLTIQRTQQEDSAVYLCASSSRGNQPQHFGDGTRLSIL.